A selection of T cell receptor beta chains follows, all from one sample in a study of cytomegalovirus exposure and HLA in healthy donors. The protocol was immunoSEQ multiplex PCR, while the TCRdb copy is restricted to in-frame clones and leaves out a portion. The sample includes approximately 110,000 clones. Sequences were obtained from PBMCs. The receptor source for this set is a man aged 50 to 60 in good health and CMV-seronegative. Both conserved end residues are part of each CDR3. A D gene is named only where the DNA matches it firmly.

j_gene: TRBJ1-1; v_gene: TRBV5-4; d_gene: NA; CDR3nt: TGTGCCAGCAGCTGGTCTCGCGGGGCTACTGAAGCTTTCTTT; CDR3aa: CASSWSRGATEAFF
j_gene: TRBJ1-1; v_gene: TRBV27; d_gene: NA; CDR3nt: TGTGCCAGCAGTCTGGGCATGAACACTGAAGCTTTCTTT; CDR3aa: CASSLGMNTEAFF
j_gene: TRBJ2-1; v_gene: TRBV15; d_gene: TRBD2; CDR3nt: TGTGCCACAATGAGGGCGGGAGGGTACAATGAGCAGTTCTTC; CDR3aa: CATMRAGGYNEQFF
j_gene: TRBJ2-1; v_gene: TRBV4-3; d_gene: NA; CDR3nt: TGCGCCAGCAGCCACGTCGGACAAACGAGCTCCTACAATGAGCAGTTCTTC; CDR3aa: CASSHVGQTSSYNEQFF
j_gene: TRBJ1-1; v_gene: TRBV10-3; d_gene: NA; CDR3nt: TGTGCCATCAGTGATCGGGACAAAAAGGGGAACACTGAAGCTTTCTTT; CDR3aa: CAISDRDKKGNTEAFF
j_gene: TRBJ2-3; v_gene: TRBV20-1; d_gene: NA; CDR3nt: TGCAGTGTTCCGGGCACAGATACGCAGTATTTT; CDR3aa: CSVPGTDTQYF
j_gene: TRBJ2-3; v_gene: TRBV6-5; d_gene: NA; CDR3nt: TGTGCCAGCAGTTACAGAGGACAGAACGGAGCAGATACGCAGTATTTT; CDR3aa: CASSYRGQNGADTQYF
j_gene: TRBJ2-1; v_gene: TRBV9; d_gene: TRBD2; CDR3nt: TGTGCCAGCACCGTTAATCCAGCGGGAGACGGCTACAATGAGCAGTTCTTC; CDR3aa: CASTVNPAGDGYNEQFF
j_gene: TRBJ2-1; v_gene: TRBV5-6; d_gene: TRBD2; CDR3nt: TGTGCCAGCAGAACTAGCGGGGGGACAATCAATGAGCAGTTCTTC; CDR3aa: CASRTSGGTINEQFF
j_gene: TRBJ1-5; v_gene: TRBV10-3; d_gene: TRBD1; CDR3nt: TGTGCCAGCGGACAGGGGGATCAGCCCCAGCATTTT; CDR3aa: CASGQGDQPQHF
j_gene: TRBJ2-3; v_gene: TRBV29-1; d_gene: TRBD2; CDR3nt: TGCAGCGTTGGGGTTAGCGGGGCAGATACGCAGTATTTT; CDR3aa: CSVGVSGADTQYF
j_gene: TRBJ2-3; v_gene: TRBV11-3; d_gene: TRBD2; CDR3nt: TGTGCCAGCAGCCCGAGCGGGGGCAGGGATACGCAGTATTTT; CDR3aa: CASSPSGGRDTQYF
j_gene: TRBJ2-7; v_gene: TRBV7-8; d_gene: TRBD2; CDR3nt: TGTGCCAGCAGCCCCCAGGGACTAGCGGTAACGTACGAGCAGTACTTC; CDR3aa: CASSPQGLAVTYEQYF
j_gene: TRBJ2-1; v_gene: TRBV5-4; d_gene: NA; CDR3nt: TGTGCCAGCATCCCACAGGGTAGTTTAAATGAGCAGTTCTTC; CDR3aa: CASIPQGSLNEQFF
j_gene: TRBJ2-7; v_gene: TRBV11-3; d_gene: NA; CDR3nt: TGTGCCAGCAGCCACCGGGATCCATACGAGCAGTACTTC; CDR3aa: CASSHRDPYEQYF
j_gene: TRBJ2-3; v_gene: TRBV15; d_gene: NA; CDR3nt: TGTGCCACCAGCAGAGATAGGCGGGCAGCAGATACGCAGTATTTT; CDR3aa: CATSRDRRAADTQYF
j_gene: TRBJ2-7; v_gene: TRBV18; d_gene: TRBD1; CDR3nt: TGTGCCAGCTCACCCCGGGACAGCGGAACTGAGCAGTACTTC; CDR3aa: CASSPRDSGTEQYF
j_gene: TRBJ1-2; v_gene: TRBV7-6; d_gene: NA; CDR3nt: TGTGCCAGCAGCTCAGGGAATGGCTACACCTTC; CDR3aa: CASSSGNGYTF
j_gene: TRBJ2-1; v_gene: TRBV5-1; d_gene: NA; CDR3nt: TGCGCCAGCAGCTTGGGAGACTTGACTAGTATAGGCGATGAGCAGTTCTTC; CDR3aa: CASSLGDLTSIGDEQFF
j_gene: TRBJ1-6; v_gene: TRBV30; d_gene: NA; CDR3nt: TGTGCCTGGAGTGCTCCTGACAGGCTAAATTCACCCCTCCACTTT; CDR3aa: CAWSAPDRLNSPLHF
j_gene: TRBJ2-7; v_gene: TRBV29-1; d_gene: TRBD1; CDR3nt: TGCAGCGCCGGACAGGGCTACGAGCAGTACTTC; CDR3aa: CSAGQGYEQYF